This TCR beta chain originates from a study of T cell changes during pregnancy in multiple sclerosis. Assay used: immunoSEQ multiplex PCR; TCRdb lists only in-frame clones, some missing. Of about 70,000 clones listed, less than 95% are singletons. This CDR3 is built from 16 residues. V was clipped by 1 base and J by 3 bases, with 15 bases between them. Per germline, CDR1 LNHNV and CDR2 YYDKDF (reference sequence). This TCR was sampled from a female donor with multiple sclerosis, enrolled in a pregnancy study. The source was peripheral blood, collected in the third trimester of pregnancy. The chain is built from TRBV15 and TRBJ1-1; D might be TRBD1 (5 bases). The CDR3 DNA reads as TGTGCCACCAGCAGAGTGGGGCAGGCGCGTCACACTGAAGCTTTCTTT. Its translation is CATSRVGQARHTEAFF. Using reference TRBV15 and TRBJ1-1 for the parts outside the CDR3, the full variable domain is DAMVIQNPRYQVTQFGKPVTLSCSQTLNHNVMYWYQQKSSQAPKLLFHYYDKDFNNEADTPDNFQSRRPNTSFCFLDIRSPGLGDTAMYLCATSRVGQARHTEAFFGQGTRLTVV.